This TCR beta chain was found in a study of technical replicates of blood from a handful of donors. V lost 6 bases and J 6 bases, leaving 9 bases between the germline ends. Germline CDR1 SEHNR, CDR2 FQNEAQ (reference sequence). CDR3 length: 12 residues. This clone was seen only once. The method was immunoSEQ multiplex PCR; TCRdb's version includes in-frame clones alone and lacks a portion of them. The repertoire includes fewer than 95,000 clones, 94% of them detected once, and around 0.25% sits in the top ten. This sequence originates from a human donor in good health. This chain connects TRBV7-9 to TRBJ2-1, with D tentatively TRBD2 (6 bases). The sample comprised T cells isolated from PBMCs. The CDR3: CASRPGGNEQFF. In nucleotides, the CDR3 is TGTGCCAGCAGACCCGGGGGCAATGAGCAGTTCTTC.